Below, 14 T cell receptor beta chains from the same sample are listed, as sequenced in a study of T cell responses to AZD1222 COVID-19 vaccine. Data came from immunoSEQ multiplex PCR; TCRdb stores just in-frame clones and leaves some out. The sample lists about 140,000 clones, approximately 90% occurring once. Specimen: peripheral blood, collected on day 0 of AZD1222 vaccination. The receptors come from an adult in good health.

V is TRBV7-3 and J is TRBJ2-5; the D gene is possibly TRBD2 (6 bases). V was pared by 3 bases and J by 2 bases, with 7 bases between. Germline V CDR1 and CDR2: SGHTA, FQGTGA. CDR3 length: 13 amino acids. CDR3 DNA sequence: TGTGCCAGCAGCTTCCGGGGGCAAGAGACCCAGTACTTC. The encoded protein is CASSFRGQETQYF.

This sequence joins TRBV6-5 and TRBJ1-1; tentatively, D is TRBD1 (5 bases). Per the germline V gene, CDR1 is MNHEY and CDR2 is SVGAGI. CDR3 length: 14 amino acids. V shed 4 bases and J shed 1 base, with 10 bases lying between them. The CDR3 DNA is TGTGCCAGCAGTTTGGCGGGACCGAACACTGAAGCTTTCTTT. Encoded protein: CASSLAGPNTEAFF.

The rearrangement links TRBV7-2 to TRBJ2-1, with 7 bases matching TRBD1. The length of the CDR3 is 15 residues. J was trimmed by 4 bases and V by 4 bases; bases with no gene match: 7. Germline CDR1 reads SGHTA; CDR2 reads FQGNSA. The CDR3 sequence is CASSYGTALYNEQFF. DNA of the CDR3: TGTGCCAGCAGCTACGGGACAGCCTTGTACAATGAGCAGTTCTTC.

The rearrangement links TRBV24-1 to TRBJ2-1; the D gene is possibly TRBD2 (7 bases). Deletions cut 12 bases from V and 4 bases from J, with 15 bases between. Germline V gene lookup returns CDR1 KGHDR and CDR2 SFDVKD. The CDR3 runs to 13 residues. CDR3 protein: CASRGGAYNEQFF. CDR3 DNA: TGTGCCTCCCGAGGGGGGGCTTACAATGAGCAGTTCTTC.

The chain joins TRBV24-1 to TRBJ2-1; 12 bases are a match to TRBD2. Looked up from germline, CDR1 is KGHDR and CDR2 is SFDVKD. V shed 4 bases, J shed 10 bases, and the junction held 10 bases outside the gene matches. This CDR3 region has 16 residues. In DNA, the CDR3 is TGTGCCACCAGTGACCCCAGACTAGCGGGAGCTCGCGAGCAGTTCTTC. It translates to CATSDPRLAGAREQFF.

The chain couples TRBV2 to TRBJ2-1; 7 nucleotides align to TRBD2. Germline trimming cut 6 bases from V and 6 bases from J; bases unmatched to any gene: 17. CDR3 length equals 17 residues. The germline gives CDR1 SNHLY, CDR2 FYNNEI. CDR3 nucleotide sequence: TGTGCCAGCAGCGTCCCTAGGAGGGCGGGAGATCCCAATGAGCAGTTCTTC. Residues: CASSVPRRAGDPNEQFF.

The chain combines TRBV11-3 with TRBJ1-4; D is ambiguous. Germline CDR1 reads SGHNT; CDR2 reads YENEEA. The V end was cut by 5 bases, the J end by 6 bases, with 16 bases between. The CDR3 contains 15 residues. The CDR3 region has the DNA TGTGCCAGCAGCAACCGCAGGCTTAGATATGAAAAACTGTTTTTT. This sequence encodes CASSNRRLRYEKLFF.

The CDR3 reads CATLQGPNEQFF. The CDR3 DNA reads TGTGCCACCTTACAGGGACCCAATGAGCAGTTCTTC. This rearrangement joins TRBV27 to TRBJ2-1; tentative D call: TRBD1 (6 bases). Germline V CDR1 and CDR2: MNHEY, SMNVEV (reference sequence). The CDR3 spans 12 residues. Trimming removed 10 bases from V and 6 bases from J, with 13 bases in between.

V gene TRBV2 combines with J gene TRBJ1-1, with D unresolved. The CDR3 sequence is 13 residues long. V was trimmed by 6 bases and J by 1 base, leaving 9 bases between them. CDR1 and CDR2 (germline): SNHLY, FYNNEI. The CDR3: CASRAGWNTEAFF. The DNA of the CDR3 is TGTGCCAGCAGGGCGGGGTGGAACACTGAAGCTTTCTTT.

The V call is TRBV7-3, the J call TRBJ2-1, with D possibly TRBD2 on 6 matching bases. CDR1 is SGHTA, CDR2 FQGTGA, per germline. This CDR3 has 13 amino acids. Trimming took 5 bases from V and 7 from J, leaving 12 bases between them. CDR3 in DNA: TGTGCCAGCAGCCCACGGCGGGGAAATGAGCAGTTCTTC. It codes for CASSPRRGNEQFF.

The chain links TRBV7-3 to TRBJ2-3; D ambiguous. CDR3 size: 13 residues. The germline gives CDR1 SGHTA, CDR2 FQGTGA. V was pared by 5 bases and J by 1 base, with 7 bases between. CDR3 bases: TGTGCCAGCAGCGCCCCCGGCACAGATACGCAGTATTTT. Translated, it gives CASSAPGTDTQYF.

CDR3 sequence: CASSLSPGVSGTEAFF. In DNA form, the CDR3 reads TGCGCCAGCAGCTTGTCACCGGGAGTAAGTGGCACTGAAGCTTTCTTT. This chain links TRBV5-1 with TRBJ1-1; unclear D gene. The CDR3 extends over 16 amino acids. CDR1 is SGHRS, CDR2 YFSETQ, per germline. The V and J ends lost 1 base and 4 bases respectively, with 17 bases between them.

The chain couples TRBV30 to TRBJ1-5; possible D gene TRBD1, 5 bases. This CDR3 has 15 amino acids. V shed 0 bases and J shed 2 bases, with 11 bases lying between them. Germline CDR1 is GTSNPN and CDR2 is SVGIG (reference sequence). The CDR3 sequence is CAWSVGGVGNQPQHF. The CDR3 region has the DNA TGTGCCTGGAGTGTGGGGGGAGTGGGCAATCAGCCCCAGCATTTT.

This clone was seen only once. The chain couples TRBV27 to TRBJ1-1; a weak D match, TRBD1 (5 bases). Trimming removed 1 base at V and 5 bases at J, with 17 bases between. The CDR3 spans 16 residues. Germline assignment: CDR1 MNHEY and CDR2 SMNVEV (reference sequence). In DNA, the CDR3 is TGTGCCAGCAGTTTATTCCAGGGCGCCGTGGGGACTGAAGCTTTCTTT. Amino acid sequence: CASSLFQGAVGTEAFF.